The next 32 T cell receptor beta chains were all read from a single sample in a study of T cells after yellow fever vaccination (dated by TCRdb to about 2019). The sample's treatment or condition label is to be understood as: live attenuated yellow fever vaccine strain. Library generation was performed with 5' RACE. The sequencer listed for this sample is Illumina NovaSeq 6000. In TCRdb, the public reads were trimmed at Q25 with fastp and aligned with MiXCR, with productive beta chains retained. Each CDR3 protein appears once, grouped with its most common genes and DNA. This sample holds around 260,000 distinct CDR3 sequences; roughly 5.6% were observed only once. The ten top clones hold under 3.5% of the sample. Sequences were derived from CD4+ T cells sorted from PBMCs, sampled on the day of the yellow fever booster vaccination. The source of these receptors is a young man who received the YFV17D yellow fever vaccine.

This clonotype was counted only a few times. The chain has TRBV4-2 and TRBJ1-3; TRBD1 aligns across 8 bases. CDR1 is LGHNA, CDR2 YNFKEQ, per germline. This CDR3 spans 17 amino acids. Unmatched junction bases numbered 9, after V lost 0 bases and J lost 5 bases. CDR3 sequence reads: CASSQDLEGQGRNTIYF. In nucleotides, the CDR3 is TGTGCCAGCAGCCAAGATCTCGAAGGACAGGGCAGAAACACCATATATTTT.

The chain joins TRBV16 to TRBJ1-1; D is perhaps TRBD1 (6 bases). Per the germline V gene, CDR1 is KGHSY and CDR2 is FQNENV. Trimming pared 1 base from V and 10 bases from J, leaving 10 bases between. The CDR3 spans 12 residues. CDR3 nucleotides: TGTGCCAGCAGCCAATGGGACATCGGAGCTTTCTTT. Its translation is CASSQWDIGAFF.

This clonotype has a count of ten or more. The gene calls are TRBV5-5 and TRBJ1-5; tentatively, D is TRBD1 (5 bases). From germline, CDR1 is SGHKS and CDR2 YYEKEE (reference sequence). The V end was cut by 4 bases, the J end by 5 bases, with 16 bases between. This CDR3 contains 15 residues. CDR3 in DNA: TGTGCCAGCAGCCTCCTCGGGGGGAGGGATCAGCCCCAGCATTTT. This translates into CASSLLGGRDQPQHF.

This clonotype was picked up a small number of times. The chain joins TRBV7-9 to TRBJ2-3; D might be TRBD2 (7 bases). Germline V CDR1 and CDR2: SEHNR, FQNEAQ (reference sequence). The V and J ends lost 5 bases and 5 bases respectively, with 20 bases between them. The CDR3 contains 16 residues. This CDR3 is CASSTNRGAGGDTQYF. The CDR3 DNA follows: TGTGCCAGCAGCACCAATCGGGGGGCCGGGGGAGATACGCAGTATTTT.

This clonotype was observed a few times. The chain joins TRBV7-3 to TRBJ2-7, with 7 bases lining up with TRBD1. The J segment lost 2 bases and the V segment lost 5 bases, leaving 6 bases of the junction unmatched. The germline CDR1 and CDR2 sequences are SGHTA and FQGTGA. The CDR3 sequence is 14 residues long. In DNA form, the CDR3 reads TGTGCCAGCAGCCCTGACAGGGCACCCTACGAGCAGTACTTC. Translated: CASSPDRAPYEQYF.

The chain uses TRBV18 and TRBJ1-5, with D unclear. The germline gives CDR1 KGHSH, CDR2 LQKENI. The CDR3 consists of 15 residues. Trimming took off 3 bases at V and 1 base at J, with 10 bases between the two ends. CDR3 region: CASSPKGTSNQPQHF. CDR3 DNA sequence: TGTGCCAGCTCACCCAAGGGCACAAGCAATCAGCCCCAGCATTTT. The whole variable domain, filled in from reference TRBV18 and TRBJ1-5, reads NAGVMQNPRHLVRRRGQEARLRCSPMKGHSHVYWYRQLPEEGLKFMVYLQKENIIDESGMPKERFSAEFPKEGPSILRIQQVVRGDSAAYFCASSPKGTSNQPQHFGDGTRLSIL.

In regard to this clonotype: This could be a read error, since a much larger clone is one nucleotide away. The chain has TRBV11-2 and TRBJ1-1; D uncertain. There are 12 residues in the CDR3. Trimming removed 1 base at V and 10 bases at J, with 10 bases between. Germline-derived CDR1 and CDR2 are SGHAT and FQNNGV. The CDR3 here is CASSLALCRAFF. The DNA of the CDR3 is TGTGCCAGCAGCTTAGCCCTATGTAGAGCTTTCTTT.

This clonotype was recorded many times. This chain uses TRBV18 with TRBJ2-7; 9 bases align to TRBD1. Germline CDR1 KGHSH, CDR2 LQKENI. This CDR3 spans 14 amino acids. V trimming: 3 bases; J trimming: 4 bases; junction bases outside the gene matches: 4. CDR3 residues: CASSPRQGVYEQYV. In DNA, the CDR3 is TGTGCCAGCTCACCCCGACAGGGGGTATACGAGCAGTACGTC.

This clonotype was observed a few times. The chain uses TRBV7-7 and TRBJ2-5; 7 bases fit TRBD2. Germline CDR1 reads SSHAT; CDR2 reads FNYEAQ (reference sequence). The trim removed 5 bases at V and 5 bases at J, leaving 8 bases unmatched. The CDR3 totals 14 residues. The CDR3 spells CASSAASGVETQYF. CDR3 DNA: TGTGCCAGCAGCGCGGCTAGCGGAGTGGAGACCCAGTACTTC.

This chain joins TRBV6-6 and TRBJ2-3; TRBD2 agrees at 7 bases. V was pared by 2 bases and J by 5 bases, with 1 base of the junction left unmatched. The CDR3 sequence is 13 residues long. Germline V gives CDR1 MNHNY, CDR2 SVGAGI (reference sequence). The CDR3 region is CASSYREGDTQYF. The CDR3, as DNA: TGTGCCAGCAGTTACAGGGAGGGAGATACGCAGTATTTT.

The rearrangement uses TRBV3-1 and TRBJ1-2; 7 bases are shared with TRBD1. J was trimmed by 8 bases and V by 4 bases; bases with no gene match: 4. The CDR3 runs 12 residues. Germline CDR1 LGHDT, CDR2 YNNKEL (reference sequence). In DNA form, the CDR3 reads TGTGCCAGCAGCCGCCGAGGGGGCGGCTACACCTTC. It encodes CASSRRGGGYTF.

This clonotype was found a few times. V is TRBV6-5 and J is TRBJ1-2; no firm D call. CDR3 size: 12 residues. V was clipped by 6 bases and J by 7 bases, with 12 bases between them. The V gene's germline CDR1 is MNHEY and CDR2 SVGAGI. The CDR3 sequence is CASRVSGSGYTF. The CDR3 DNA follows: TGTGCCAGCAGGGTTAGCGGCTCTGGCTACACCTTC.

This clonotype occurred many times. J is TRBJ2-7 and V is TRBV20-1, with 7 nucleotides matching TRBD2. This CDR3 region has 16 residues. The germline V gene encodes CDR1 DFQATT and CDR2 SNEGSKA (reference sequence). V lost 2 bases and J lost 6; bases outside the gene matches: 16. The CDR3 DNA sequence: TGCAGTGCTAGAACAAGTGGGGGACTAACGTCTCCCGAGCAGTACTTC. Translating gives CSARTSGGLTSPEQYF.

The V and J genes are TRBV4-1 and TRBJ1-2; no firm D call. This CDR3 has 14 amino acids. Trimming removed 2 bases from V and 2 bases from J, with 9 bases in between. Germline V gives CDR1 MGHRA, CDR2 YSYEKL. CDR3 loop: CASSQSAGNYGYTF. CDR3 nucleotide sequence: TGCGCCAGCAGCCAATCGGCCGGGAACTATGGCTACACCTTC.

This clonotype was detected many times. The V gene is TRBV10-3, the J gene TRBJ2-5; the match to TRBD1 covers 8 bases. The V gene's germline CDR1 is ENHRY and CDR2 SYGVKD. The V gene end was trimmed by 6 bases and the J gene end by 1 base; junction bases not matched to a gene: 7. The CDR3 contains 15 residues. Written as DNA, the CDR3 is TGTGCCATCAGCCGACAGGGGTTGGGCCAAGAGACCCAGTACTTC. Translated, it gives CAISRQGLGQETQYF.

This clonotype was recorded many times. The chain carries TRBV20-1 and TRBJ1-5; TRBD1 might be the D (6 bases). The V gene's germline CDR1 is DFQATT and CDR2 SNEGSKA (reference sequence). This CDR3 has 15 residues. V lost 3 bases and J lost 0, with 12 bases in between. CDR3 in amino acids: CSASETGYSNQPQHF. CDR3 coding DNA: TGCAGTGCTAGTGAAACAGGGTATAGCAATCAGCCCCAGCATTTT.

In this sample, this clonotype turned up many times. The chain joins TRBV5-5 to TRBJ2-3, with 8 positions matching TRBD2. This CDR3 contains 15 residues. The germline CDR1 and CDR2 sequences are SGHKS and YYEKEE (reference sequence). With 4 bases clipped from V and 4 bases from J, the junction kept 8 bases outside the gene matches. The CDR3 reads CASSPSGTSADTQYF. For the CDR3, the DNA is TGTGCCAGCAGCCCATCAGGGACTAGTGCAGATACGCAGTATTTT.

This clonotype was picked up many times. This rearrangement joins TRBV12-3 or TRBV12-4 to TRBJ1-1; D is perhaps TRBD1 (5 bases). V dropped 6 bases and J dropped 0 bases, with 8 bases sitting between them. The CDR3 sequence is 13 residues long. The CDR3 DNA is TGTGCCAGCAGGGGGACGGTGAACACTGAAGCTTTCTTT. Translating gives CASRGTVNTEAFF.

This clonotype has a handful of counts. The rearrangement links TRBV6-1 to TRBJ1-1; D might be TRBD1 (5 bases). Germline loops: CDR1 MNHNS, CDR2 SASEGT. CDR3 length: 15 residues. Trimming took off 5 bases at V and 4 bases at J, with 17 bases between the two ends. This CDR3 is CASSIGGTRGTEAFF. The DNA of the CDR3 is TGTGCCAGCAGTATAGGTGGGACTAGAGGCACTGAAGCTTTCTTT.

The CDR3 nucleotides read TGTGCCTGGGAAAGACAGGGGAGTGAGCAGTTCTTC. The encoded protein is CAWERQGSEQFF. The chain carries TRBV30 and TRBJ2-1, with TRBD1 identical over 8 bases. The CDR3 runs to 12 residues. CDR1 GTSNPN and CDR2 SVGIG come from the germline V gene (reference sequence). J was trimmed by 9 bases and V by 5 bases; bases with no gene match: 6. The whole variable domain, remainder taken from reference TRBV30 and TRBJ2-1, is SQTIHQWPATLVQPVGSPLSLECTVEGTSNPNLYWYRQAAGRGLQLLFYSVGIGQISSEVPQNLSASRPQDRQFILSSKKLLLSDSGFYLCAWERQGSEQFFGPGTRLTVL.

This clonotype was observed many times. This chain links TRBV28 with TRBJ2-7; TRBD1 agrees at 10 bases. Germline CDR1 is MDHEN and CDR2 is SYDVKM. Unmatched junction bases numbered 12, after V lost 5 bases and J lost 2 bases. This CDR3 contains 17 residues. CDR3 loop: CASSTLTGGGYTYEQYV. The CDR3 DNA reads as TGTGCCAGCAGTACCCTGACAGGGGGCGGATATACCTACGAGCAGTACGTC.

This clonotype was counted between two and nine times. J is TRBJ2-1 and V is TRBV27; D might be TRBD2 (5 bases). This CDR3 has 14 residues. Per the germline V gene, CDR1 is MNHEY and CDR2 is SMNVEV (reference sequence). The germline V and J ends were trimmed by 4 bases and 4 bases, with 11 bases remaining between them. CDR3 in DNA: TGTGCCAGCAGTTGGCGGGCTTGGTACAATGAGCAGTTCTTC. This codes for CASSWRAWYNEQFF.

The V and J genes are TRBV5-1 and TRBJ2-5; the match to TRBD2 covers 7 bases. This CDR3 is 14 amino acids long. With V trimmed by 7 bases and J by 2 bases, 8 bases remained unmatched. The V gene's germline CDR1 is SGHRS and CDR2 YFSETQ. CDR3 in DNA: TGCGCCAGCGGCCTTCTAGCGGAACAAGAGACCCAGTACTTC. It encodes CASGLLAEQETQYF.

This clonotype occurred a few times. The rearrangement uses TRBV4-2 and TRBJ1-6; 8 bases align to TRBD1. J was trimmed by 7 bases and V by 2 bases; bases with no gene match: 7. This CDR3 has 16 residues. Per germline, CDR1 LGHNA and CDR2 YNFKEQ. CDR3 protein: CASSQTTGGNNSPLHF. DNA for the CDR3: TGTGCCAGCAGCCAAACAACAGGGGGAAACAATTCACCCCTCCACTTT.

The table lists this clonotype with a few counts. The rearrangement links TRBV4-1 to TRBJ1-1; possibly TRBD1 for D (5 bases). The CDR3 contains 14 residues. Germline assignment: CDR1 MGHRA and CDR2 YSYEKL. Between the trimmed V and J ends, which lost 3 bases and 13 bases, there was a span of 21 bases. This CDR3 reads CASSHPADTGRGFF. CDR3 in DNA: TGCGCCAGCAGCCACCCCGCGGACACCGGACGAGGTTTCTTT.

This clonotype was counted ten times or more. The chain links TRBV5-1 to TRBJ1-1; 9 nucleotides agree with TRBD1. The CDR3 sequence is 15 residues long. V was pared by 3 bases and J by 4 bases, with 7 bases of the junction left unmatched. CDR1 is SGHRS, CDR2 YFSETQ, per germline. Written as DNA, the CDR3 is TGCGCCAGCAGCTCGACCGACAGGGGGAGCACTGAAGCTTTCTTT. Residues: CASSSTDRGSTEAFF.

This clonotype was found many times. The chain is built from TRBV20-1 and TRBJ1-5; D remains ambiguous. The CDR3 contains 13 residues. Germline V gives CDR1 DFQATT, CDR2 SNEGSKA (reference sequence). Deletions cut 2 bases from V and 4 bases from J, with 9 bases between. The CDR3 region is CSARMAPNQPQHF. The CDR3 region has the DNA TGCAGTGCTAGAATGGCACCAAATCAGCCCCAGCATTTT.

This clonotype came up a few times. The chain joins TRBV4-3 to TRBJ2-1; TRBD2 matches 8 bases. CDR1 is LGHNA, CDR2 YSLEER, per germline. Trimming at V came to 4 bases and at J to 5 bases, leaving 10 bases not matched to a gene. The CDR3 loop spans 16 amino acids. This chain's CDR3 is CASSRGAGRGDNEQFF. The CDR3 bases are TGCGCCAGCAGCCGGGGGGCCGGGCGGGGGGACAATGAGCAGTTCTTC.

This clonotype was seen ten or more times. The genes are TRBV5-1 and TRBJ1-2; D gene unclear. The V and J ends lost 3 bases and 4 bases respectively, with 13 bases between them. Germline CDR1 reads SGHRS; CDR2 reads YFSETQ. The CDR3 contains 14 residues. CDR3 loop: CASSSDGLIYGYTF. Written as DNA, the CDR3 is TGCGCCAGCAGCTCGGACGGACTGATCTATGGCTACACCTTC. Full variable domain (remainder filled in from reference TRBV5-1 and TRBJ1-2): KAGVTQTPRYLIKTRGQQVTLSCSPISGHRSVSWYQQTPGQGLQFLFEYFSETQRNKGNFPGRFSGRQFSNSRSEMNVSTLELGDSALYLCASSSDGLIYGYTFGSGTRLTVV.

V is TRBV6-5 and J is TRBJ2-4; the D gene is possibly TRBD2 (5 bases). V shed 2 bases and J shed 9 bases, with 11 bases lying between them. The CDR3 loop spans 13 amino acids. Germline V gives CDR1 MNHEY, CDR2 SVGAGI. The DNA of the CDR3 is TGTGCCAGCAGTTACGGGGAGAGCGCCATTCAGTACTTC. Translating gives CASSYGESAIQYF.

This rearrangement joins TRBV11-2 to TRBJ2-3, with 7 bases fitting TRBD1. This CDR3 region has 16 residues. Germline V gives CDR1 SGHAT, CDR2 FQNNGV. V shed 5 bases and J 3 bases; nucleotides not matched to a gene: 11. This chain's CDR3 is CASSSIKQGRTDTQYF. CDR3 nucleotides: TGTGCCAGCAGCAGCATTAAACAGGGGAGAACAGATACGCAGTATTTT.

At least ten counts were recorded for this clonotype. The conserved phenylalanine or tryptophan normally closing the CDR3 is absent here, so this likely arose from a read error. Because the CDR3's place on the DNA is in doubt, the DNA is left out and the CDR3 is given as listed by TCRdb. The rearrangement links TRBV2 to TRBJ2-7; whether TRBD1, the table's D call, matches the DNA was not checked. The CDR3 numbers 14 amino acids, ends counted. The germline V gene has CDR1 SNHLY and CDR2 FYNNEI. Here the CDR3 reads CASSSGTDNPGLGL.